This is a list of T cell receptor beta chains from one sample in a study of blood T cell repertoires in COVID-19. Clones were sequenced by immunoSEQ multiplex PCR, and TCRdb holds only the in-frame ones, with some missing. Here the sample spans 60,000 or so clones, 89% being singletons. Sequencing was performed on peripheral blood. The receptors here all came from a man aged 60 to 69 with acute or convalescent COVID-19. CDR3s leave out the opening cysteine and the closing phenylalanine or tryptophan. Each record gives: D gene, V gene, J gene, CDR3 protein. D genes are given only for firm matches.

D: TRBD1
V: TRBV27
J: TRBJ2-7
CDR3: ASVGGTFTGTGEQY

D: .
V: TRBV11-2
J: TRBJ2-2
CDR3: ASSPPAGTGELF

D: .
V: TRBV5-1
J: TRBJ2-7
CDR3: ASSAGQNYEQY

D: .
V: TRBV3-1/TRBV3-2
J: TRBJ1-1
CDR3: ASSQVSGGANTEAF

D: .
V: TRBV6-2/TRBV6-3
J: TRBJ2-7
CDR3: ASSHLRFPSYEQY

D: .
V: TRBV5-1
J: TRBJ2-3
CDR3: ASSSGRGFLRHTDTQY

D: .
V: TRBV11-2
J: TRBJ1-4
CDR3: ASSFRGSTNEKLF

D: TRBD1
V: TRBV19
J: TRBJ1-5
CDR3: ASSSPRDRGSRDNQPQH

D: TRBD1
V: TRBV2
J: TRBJ1-5
CDR3: ASKGQLNQPQH

D: TRBD1
V: TRBV6-6
J: TRBJ1-1
CDR3: ASSSTRTGYMSEAF

D: TRBD1
V: TRBV6-6
J: TRBJ2-5
CDR3: ASSYSYRGTEETQY

D: TRBD1
V: TRBV4-1
J: TRBJ1-6
CDR3: ASSQDRGPDSPLH

D: .
V: TRBV20-1
J: TRBJ1-3
CDR3: SAPYGNTIY

D: TRBD1
V: TRBV2
J: TRBJ1-6
CDR3: ASSEVEGQKTWSYNSPLH

D: TRBD1
V: TRBV30
J: TRBJ1-1
CDR3: AWSGDRGRRAF

D: .
V: TRBV7-9
J: TRBJ2-3
CDR3: ASSLLGAADTQY

D: TRBD2
V: TRBV27
J: TRBJ2-1
CDR3: ASSSSTSPYNEQF

D: .
V: TRBV9
J: TRBJ1-3
CDR3: ASSDRLTSSGNTIY

D: .
V: TRBV25-1
J: TRBJ1-4
CDR3: ASGRRGEKLF

D: TRBD1
V: TRBV19
J: TRBJ2-3
CDR3: ASSIGDSPDTQY

D: TRBD2
V: TRBV10-3
J: TRBJ2-5
CDR3: AIKLGQLAGDQETQY

D: .
V: TRBV19
J: TRBJ1-2
CDR3: ASSTQQGRTSSNYGYT

D: .
V: TRBV6-6
J: TRBJ2-3
CDR3: ASKSGGDYTDTQY

D: TRBD1
V: TRBV5-4
J: TRBJ2-2
CDR3: ASRVLDREEAGELF

D: TRBD1
V: TRBV18
J: TRBJ1-4
CDR3: ASSPPGQLGEKLF

D: .
V: TRBV5-6
J: TRBJ1-1
CDR3: ASSFRRGTEAF

D: TRBD1
V: TRBV6-6
J: TRBJ2-7
CDR3: ASSGQAYEQY

D: TRBD1
V: TRBV11-2
J: TRBJ2-1
CDR3: ASSRSDRDEQF

D: .
V: TRBV6-5
J: TRBJ2-3
CDR3: ASSYGQSSTDTQY

D: TRBD1
V: TRBV5-4
J: TRBJ1-4
CDR3: ASSLQGAGKLF

D: TRBD1
V: TRBV19
J: TRBJ2-6
CDR3: ASNLRQGTGANVLT

D: .
V: TRBV28
J: TRBJ1-3
CDR3: ASSSPEGSGNTIY

D: .
V: TRBV19
J: TRBJ1-2
CDR3: ASSIIQGYGYT

D: TRBD1
V: TRBV15
J: TRBJ2-7
CDR3: ATSGRGQGIEQY

D: .
V: TRBV3-1/TRBV3-2
J: TRBJ2-4
CDR3: ASSPRVPPFLQY

D: TRBD2
V: TRBV3-1/TRBV3-2
J: TRBJ2-5
CDR3: ASSQRLAGVQETQY

D: TRBD1
V: TRBV9
J: TRBJ1-2
CDR3: ASSVAPGQGDYGYT

D: .
V: TRBV4-1
J: TRBJ1-5
CDR3: ASSQAPGWDQPQH

D: TRBD1
V: TRBV18
J: TRBJ2-1
CDR3: ASSPTGGAEQF

D: .
V: TRBV6-5
J: TRBJ1-5
CDR3: ASSFTGFQPQH